This T cell receptor beta chain was identified in a study of a mutant IDH1 vaccine in newly diagnosed glioma. About the research overall: Once 4-6 weeks had passed after radiotherapy alone, vaccination started, or it started with temozolomide cycles. Receipt of radiotherapy, temozolomide, or both preceded the study, and most received both. Treated patients had a mean age of about 44 years and an approximately 62% male, 37.5% female split.

The time point denotes: week 35, safety follow-up. Doses of 300 ug of mutant IDH1 20-mer peptide were given with topical imiquimod. Remarks on this clone: Its antigen remains unidentified.

The data were produced by immunoSEQ multiplex PCR, yet TCRdb's version contains in-frame clones alone and is incomplete. The table records fewer than 70,000 clones, around 87% of them present only once. V lost 4 bases and J 4 bases, leaving 14 bases between the germline ends. The CDR3 length is 14 residues. CDR1 SGHKS and CDR2 YYEKEE come from the germline V gene (reference sequence). Sequenced material: PBMCs, taken from a glioma patient whose treatment included an IDH1 peptide vaccine. The TCR comes from a man aged 25 to 40 with glioma. This rearrangement joins TRBV5-5 to TRBJ2-5; maybe TRBD1 (6 bases). CDR3 DNA: TGTGCCAGCAGCGCAACAGGGTCGGGAGAGACCCAGTACTTC. Its protein product is CASSATGSGETQYF.